This note documents a single T cell receptor (beta chain) sequence. This specimen belongs to a study of shared clonotypes between healthy human individuals. Replicate sorted-subset PCRs were loaded with around 0.2 ug DNA, about 30,000 T cell genomes. In the original processing: Filtering differed since immunoSEQ provided only junctions, with no quality scores. Assay used: immunoSEQ multiplex PCR; TCRdb lists only in-frame clones, some missing. The DNA gave D and trimming, while V, J and clone size come from that table. The data show more than 550,000 clones, roughly 72% seen once. CDR3 length: 16 amino acids. The V end lost 1 base, the J end lost 5 bases, and 18 bases lay between the germline ends. CDR1 and CDR2 (germline): SGHDT, YYEEEE.

Sequenced sample: memory CD4+ T cells sorted from blood. The subset is: CD45RA-negative fraction. This chain uses TRBV5-6 with TRBJ2-5, with a weak D call TRBD2 (8 bases). The receptor was derived from a woman aged 25 to 39 in good health. The chain's CDR3 is CASSLRGQGLGETQYF. The CDR3 DNA follows: TGTGCCAGCAGCTTGAGGGGGCAGGGACTAGGGGAGACCCAGTACTTC.